This T cell receptor beta chain comes out of a study of shared T cell receptors in the human thymus (dated by TCRdb to the early 2020s). Study-wide context: The study examined how self-reactive, shared T-cell receptor alpha chains are generated in the human thymus.

From cysteine to phenylalanine, the CDR3 is 16 amino acids long. The kept DNA is CDR3 alone, 48 bases in frame from the first base. V is pruned by 0 bases and J by 7 bases, leaving 6 bases of the junction without a gene match. The germline V gene (reference sequence) sets CDR1 to MNHNY and CDR2 to SVGAGI. Notes on this clone: The specificity of this receptor is unknown. No base quality information exists; no much larger clone differs at one position.

The receptor library was made with the immunoSEQ multiplex PCR assay. TCRdb obtained this table from immuneACCESS and retained in-frame rearrangements with V and J assigned. These tables miss some clones; where compared with another copy, unresolved V genes account for less than half of the shortfall, and the remainder is unexplained. The sample includes hundreds of thousands of clones, with more than 70% observed a single time. 0.0094% of the sample is held by the ten biggest clonotypes. The sample was also linked to a second study, of human thymus T cells. That second publication adds: Immunologically healthy infants undergoing open corrective cardiac surgery for congenital heart defects in Finland were used as donors. Thymus tissue was collected as surgical resects that were removed during corrective cardiac surgery. V and J gene segment usage appeared biased in both thymic and peripheral blood repertoires. According to the related research, thymic TCR repertoires were highly overlapping among unrelated individuals. The study described the TCR alpha and beta repertoires in under 10 infant thymus samples and a few matching peripheral blood samples. The infant donors were 7 to 244 days old, and the cohort included five or six males and a couple of females. Thymocytes were mechanically released from the tissue and were stored as pellets of roughly 9.5-34 million cells at -70 degrees C. Genomic DNA was extracted from frozen cell pellets with a QIAsymphony instrument. TCRB and TCRAD loci were amplified from a standardized quantity of quality-controlled genomic DNA using the immunoSEQ multiplex PCR assay. The amplicons covered the V(D)J region and were long enough to include the CDR3 and to identify the V and J genes. The amplicons were sequenced on an Illumina platform via the commercial immunoSEQ service. Primer bias and sequencing errors were corrected as previously described, and TCRAD and TCRB were defined on the basis of the IMGT database. The repertoires were analysed using immunoSEQ Analyzer 3.0 and VDJTools for basic statistics, V/J segment usage, diversity estimates, rarefaction and pairwise overlap. Diversity was estimated with Chao1, ChaoE, Efron-Thisted, Shannon and inverse Simpson indices, and also on datasets down-sampled to the smallest sample. Repertoire overlap was assessed by strict matching of CDR3 nucleotide sequence, V gene and J gene, and clustering was done by Jaccard-based multidimensional scaling. On average, roughly 810,000 unique TCRB clonotypes were obtained from thymus samples, compared with approximately 84,000 from blood samples.

The sequenced sample was thymocytes. The receptor was derived from a boy under two years old with a congenital heart defect. Donor details come from another sample of the same person, matched by shared clones. This receptor chain uses TRBV6-6 and TRBJ2-2; the central 9 bases match TRBD1. The CDR3 is CASSYSLQGAGGELFF. The bases are TGTGCCAGCAGTTACTCCTTACAGGGGGCCGGCGGGGAGCTGTTTTTT.